This T cell receptor beta chain was captured by sequencing in a study of T cell changes during pregnancy in multiple sclerosis. Generated by immunoSEQ multiplex PCR, the TCRdb table keeps only in-frame clones and is missing some. The sample lists approximately 69,000 clones, roughly 94% seen once, with 0.58% in the top ten. The germline V gene encodes CDR1 MDHEN and CDR2 SYDVKM. V was cut by 2 bases and J by 5 bases, with 16 bases left in between. The CDR3 runs to 15 residues. The receptor was derived from a female donor with multiple sclerosis, enrolled in a pregnancy study. The specimen was peripheral blood, collected in the third trimester of pregnancy. This chain joins TRBV28 and TRBJ2-7; tentatively, D is TRBD1 (6 bases). The CDR3 nucleotides read TGTGCCAGCAGTTTAAATGCAGGGGCAAAGGACGAGCAGTACTTC. This codes for CASSLNAGAKDEQYF.